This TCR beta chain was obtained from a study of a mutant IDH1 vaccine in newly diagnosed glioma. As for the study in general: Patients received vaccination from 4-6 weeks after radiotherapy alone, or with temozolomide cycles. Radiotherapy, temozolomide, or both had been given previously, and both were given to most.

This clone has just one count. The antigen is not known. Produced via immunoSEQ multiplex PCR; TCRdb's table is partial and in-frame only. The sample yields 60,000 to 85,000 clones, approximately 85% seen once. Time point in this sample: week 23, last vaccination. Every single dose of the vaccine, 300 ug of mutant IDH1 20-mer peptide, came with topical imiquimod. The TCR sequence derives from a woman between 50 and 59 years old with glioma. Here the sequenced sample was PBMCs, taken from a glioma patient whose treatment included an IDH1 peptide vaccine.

The CDR3, as DNA: TGTGCCAGCATGCGGCGCTCCTATAATTCACCCCTCCACTTT. It is translated as CASMRRSYNSPLHF. This chain connects TRBV2 to TRBJ1-6; no clear D gene. CDR3 length: 14 amino acids. V was cut by 7 bases and J by 0 bases, with 7 bases left in between. Germline lookup yields CDR1 SNHLY and CDR2 FYNNEI.